These 15 T cell receptor beta chains originate from one sample sequenced in a study of blood T cells in healthy people across ages. Primed by a sample-barcoded 5' primer and a J-beta primer mix, a second PCR proceeded for 7 to 11 cycles. TCRdb reprocessed the 5' RACE reads with MiXCR, giving one entry per CDR3 protein. The table lists some 1,800,000 distinct CDR3 sequences, around 42% of them singletons, with 20% to 25% in the top ten. Sequenced: blood. Every receptor here comes from a human donor in good health.

In its sample, this clonotype was seen a few times. This sequence joins TRBV27 and TRBJ2-7, with 8 bases matching TRBD2. The CDR3 extends over 16 amino acids. Germline V gene data show CDR1 as MNHEY and CDR2 as SMNVEV (reference sequence). After removal of 3 bases from V and 5 bases from J, the junction contained 12 bases not matched to a gene. The CDR3, as DNA: TGTGCCAGCAGTTTCGGGGGGGTGGGGGGTCCTGACGAGCAGTACTTC. As protein: CASSFGGVGGPDEQYF.

The genes are TRBV28 and TRBJ2-1, with TRBD1 as a possible D gene (6 bases). Trimming left V 3 bases short and J 14 bases short, with 20 bases between. CDR3 length: 14 residues. Per the germline V gene, CDR1 is MDHEN and CDR2 is SYDVKM. In DNA form, the CDR3 reads TGTGCCAGCAGTTTTGAGGGTCTAAGGGGGAGAAAGTTCTTC. Protein sequence: CASSFEGLRGRKFF.

This clonotype was picked up a small number of times. The chain joins TRBV20-1 to TRBJ2-7; D possibly uses TRBD1 or TRBD2 (5 bases each). The CDR3 is 15 amino acids. Germline-derived CDR1 and CDR2 are DFQATT and SNEGSKA (reference sequence). Trimming stripped 0 bases from V and 3 bases from J, with 15 bases between. The CDR3 spells CSARDRTGTDYEQYF. The CDR3 DNA reads TGCAGTGCTAGAGATAGAACCGGGACGGACTACGAGCAGTACTTC.

This chain connects TRBV7-8 to TRBJ2-5, with 7 bases matching TRBD2. Germline V gene sequence: CDR1 SGHVS, CDR2 FQNEAQ. The CDR3 sequence is 15 residues long. Losses at the gene ends were 0 bases for V and 5 bases for J; bases not matched to a gene: 6. The chain's CDR3 is CASSLADGGWETQYF. DNA for the CDR3: TGTGCCAGCAGCTTAGCCGACGGGGGGTGGGAGACCCAGTACTTC.

To note about this clonotype: The likely explanation is a read error, given a far larger clone one base away. This sequence joins TRBV6-2 or TRBV6-3 and TRBJ2-4; D uncertain. This CDR3 has 12 amino acids. Germline CDR1 and CDR2: MNHEY and SVGEGT. V was pared by 6 bases and J by 13 bases, with 16 bases between. The CDR3 spells CASSTSSYDQYF. DNA for the CDR3: TGTGCCAGCAGCACAAGTTCCTACGACCAGTACTTC.

The chain joins TRBV6-2 or TRBV6-3 to TRBJ2-1; tentatively, D is TRBD2 (5 bases). Trimming left V 2 bases short and J 8 bases short, with 13 bases between. In germline, CDR1 is MNHEY, CDR2 SVGEGT. The CDR3 is made up of 14 amino acids. The CDR3 spells CASSYAGFGYEQFF. CDR3 bases: TGTGCCAGCAGTTACGCGGGTTTCGGCTATGAGCAGTTCTTC.

V usage is TRBV4-3 and J usage is TRBJ2-3, with a possible D match to TRBD2 (7 bases). Germline-derived CDR1 and CDR2 are LGHNA and YSLEER. The CDR3 covers 16 residues. V was trimmed by 5 bases and J by 2 bases, leaving 17 bases between them. The CDR3 DNA reads as TGCGCCAGCAGCACGGAGAGGGGGGGCCCCACAGATACGCAGTATTTT. Its protein is CASSTERGGPTDTQYF.

This clonotype came up a few times. V and J are TRBV29-1 and TRBJ1-1; 8 bases fit TRBD1. J lost 1 base, V lost 3 bases, and 4 bases had no gene match. In germline, CDR1 is SQVTM, CDR2 ANQGSEA. CDR3 size: 14 residues. The CDR3 DNA reads TGCAGCGTTGAGGTCCAGGGGGCGAACACTGAAGCTTTCTTT. Translating gives CSVEVQGANTEAFF.

This clonotype was observed a few times. The gene calls are TRBV12-3 or TRBV12-4 and TRBJ2-5; D possibly uses TRBD1 or TRBD2 (6 bases each). CDR3 size: 14 residues. Trimming pared 5 bases from V and 5 bases from J, leaving 15 bases between. The chain's CDR3 is CASSPMGGVETQYF. CDR3 sequence (DNA): TGTGCCAGCAGTCCAATGGGGGGCGTGGAGACCCAGTACTTC.

This clonotype was seen only a few times. The CDR3, as DNA: TGTGCCAGCAGGCCGACAGGCGCTACTATAGGTTCACCCCTCCACTTT. It specifies CASRPTGATIGSPLHF. The rearrangement joins TRBV7-2 to TRBJ1-6, with D perhaps TRBD1 (6 bases). Germline CDR1 reads SGHTA; CDR2 reads FQGNSA. V was shortened by 6 bases and J by 9 bases, with 21 bases between the two germline ends. The CDR3 totals 16 residues.

This clonotype has more than one count but fewer than ten. The V gene is TRBV7-9, the J gene TRBJ2-1, with TRBD1 identical over 8 bases. Germline-derived CDR1 and CDR2 are SEHNR and FQNEAQ (reference sequence). Unmatched junction bases numbered 6, after V lost 10 bases and J lost 10 bases. This CDR3 has 11 residues. The CDR3 nucleotides are TGTGCCATTACAGGGGGATTCGAGCAGTTCTTC. This codes for CAITGGFEQFF.

This clonotype was seen a few times. J is TRBJ2-6 and V is TRBV4-3; 9 nucleotides align to TRBD1. Trimming cost V 1 base and J 7 bases; bases outside gene matches: 11. The germline V gene has CDR1 LGHNA and CDR2 YSLEER. The CDR3 contains 18 residues. CDR3 residues: CASSQGPGQGTFANVLTF. The DNA for the CDR3 is TGCGCCAGCAGCCAAGGTCCGGGACAGGGTACTTTTGCCAACGTCCTGACTTTC.

This clonotype was counted only a few times. The J gene is TRBJ2-3, the V gene TRBV7-9, with 7 bases fitting TRBD2. Losses at the gene ends were 5 bases for V and 4 bases for J; bases not matched to a gene: 9. The CDR3 runs to 15 residues. Germline values: CDR1 SEHNR, CDR2 FQNEAQ (reference sequence). Here the CDR3 DNA reads TGTGCCAGCAGCGTCCCGCGGGGGATCTCAGATACGCAGTATTTT. Residues: CASSVPRGISDTQYF.

This clonotype showed up just a few times. Mismatch with germline at one junction end may stem from a read error. The chain couples TRBV12-3 or TRBV12-4 to TRBJ2-3; D gene uncertain. The CDR3 extends over 14 amino acids. CDR3 bases: TGTGCCAACAGTTTCTCGGACGGGACAGATACGCAGTATTTT. It is translated as CANSFSDGTDTQYF.

The rearrangement links TRBV3-1 to TRBJ1-1; 9 positions agree with TRBD1. V gave up 3 bases and J gave up 6 bases; unmatched junction bases: 5. The CDR3 has 14 amino acids. Germline V gene lookup returns CDR1 LGHDT and CDR2 YNNKEL (reference sequence). The CDR3 reads CASSHRDRVAEAFF. The CDR3 DNA follows: TGTGCCAGCAGCCACCGGGACAGGGTCGCTGAAGCTTTCTTT.